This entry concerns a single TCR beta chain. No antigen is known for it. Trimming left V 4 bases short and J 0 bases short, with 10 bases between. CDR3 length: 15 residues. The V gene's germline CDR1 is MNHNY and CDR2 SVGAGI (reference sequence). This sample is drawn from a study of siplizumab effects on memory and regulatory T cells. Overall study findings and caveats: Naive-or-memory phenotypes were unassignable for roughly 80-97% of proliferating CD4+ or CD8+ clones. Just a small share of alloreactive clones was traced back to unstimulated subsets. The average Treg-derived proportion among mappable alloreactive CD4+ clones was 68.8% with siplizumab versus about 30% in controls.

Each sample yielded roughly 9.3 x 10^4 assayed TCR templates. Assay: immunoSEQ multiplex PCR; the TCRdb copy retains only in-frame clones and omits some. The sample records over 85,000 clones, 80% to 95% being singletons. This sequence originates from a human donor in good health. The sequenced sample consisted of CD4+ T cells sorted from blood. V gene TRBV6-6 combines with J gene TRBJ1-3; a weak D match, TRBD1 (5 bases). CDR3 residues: CASSFDSPSGNTIYF. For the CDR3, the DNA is TGTGCCAGCAGTTTCGACAGTCCCTCTGGAAACACCATATATTTT.